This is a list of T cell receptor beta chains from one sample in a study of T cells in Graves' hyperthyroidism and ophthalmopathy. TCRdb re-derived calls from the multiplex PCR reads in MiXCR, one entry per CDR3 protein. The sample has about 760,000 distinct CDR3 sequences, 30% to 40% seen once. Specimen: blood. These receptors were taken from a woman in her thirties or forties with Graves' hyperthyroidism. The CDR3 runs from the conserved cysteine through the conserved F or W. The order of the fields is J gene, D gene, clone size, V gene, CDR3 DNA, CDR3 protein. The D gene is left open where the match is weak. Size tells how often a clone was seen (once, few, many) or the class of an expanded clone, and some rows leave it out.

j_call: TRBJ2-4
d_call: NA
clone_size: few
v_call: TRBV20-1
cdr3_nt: TGCAGTGCTAGTAAGACCTCACGAATTCAGTACTTC
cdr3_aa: CSASKTSRIQYF

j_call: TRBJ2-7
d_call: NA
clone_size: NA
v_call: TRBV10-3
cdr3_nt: TGTGCCATCAGTGACGAAGGCGTTTTCTACGAGCAGTACTTC
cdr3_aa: CAISDEGVFYEQYF

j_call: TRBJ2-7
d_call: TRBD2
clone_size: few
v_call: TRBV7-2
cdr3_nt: TGTGCCAGCAGCCACGGGACTAGCGGGAGGGAGGGTGAGCAGTACTTC
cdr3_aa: CASSHGTSGREGEQYF

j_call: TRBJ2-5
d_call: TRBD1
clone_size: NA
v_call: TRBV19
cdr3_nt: TGTGCCAGCGGACAGGGTCAAGGGACCCAGTACTTC
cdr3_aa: CASGQGQGTQYF

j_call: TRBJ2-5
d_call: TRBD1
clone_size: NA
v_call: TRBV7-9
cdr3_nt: TGTGCCAGCAACGTAGGGGGACAGATCCAAGAGACCCAGTACTTC
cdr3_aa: CASNVGGQIQETQYF

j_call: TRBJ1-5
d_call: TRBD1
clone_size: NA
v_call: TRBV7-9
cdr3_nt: TGTGCCAGCAGCCCGACCGGGACAGGTCTCGATCAGCCCCAGCATTTT
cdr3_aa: CASSPTGTGLDQPQHF

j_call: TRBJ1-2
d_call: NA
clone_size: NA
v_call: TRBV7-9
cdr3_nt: TGTGCCAGCAGCCGAGGGATGGAACACCACTATGGCTACACCTTC
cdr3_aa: CASSRGMEHHYGYTF

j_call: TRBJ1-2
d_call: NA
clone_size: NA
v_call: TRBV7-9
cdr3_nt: TGTGCCAGCAGCCCGGACGGCGGATTCTATGGCTACACCTTC
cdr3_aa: CASSPDGGFYGYTF

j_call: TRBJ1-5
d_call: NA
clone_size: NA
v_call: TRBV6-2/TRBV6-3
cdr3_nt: TGTGCCAGCAGTTACAGGGCTGGTCAGCCCCAGCATTTT
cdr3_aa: CASSYRAGQPQHF

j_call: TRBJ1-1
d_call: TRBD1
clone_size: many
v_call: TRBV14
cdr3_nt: TGTGCCAGCAGCCAAGACAGGGGGTGGAACACTGAAGCTTTCTTT
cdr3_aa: CASSQDRGWNTEAFF

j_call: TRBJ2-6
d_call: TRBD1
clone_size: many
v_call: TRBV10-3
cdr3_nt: TGTGCCATCTTCCCGGGACAGGGGTCTGGGGCCAACGTCCTGACTTTC
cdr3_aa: CAIFPGQGSGANVLTF

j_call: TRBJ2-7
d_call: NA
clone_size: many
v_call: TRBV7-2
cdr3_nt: TGTGCCAGCAGCTTAAGGCAGGCCACTACGAGCAGTCAGTACTTC
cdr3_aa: CASSLRQATTSSQYF

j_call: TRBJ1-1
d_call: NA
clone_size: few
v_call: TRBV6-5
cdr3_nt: TGTGCCAGCAACACTGGGGGAGGAGACGGACGGACCAAATTGGAAGCTTTCTTT
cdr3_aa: CASNTGGGDGRTKLEAFF

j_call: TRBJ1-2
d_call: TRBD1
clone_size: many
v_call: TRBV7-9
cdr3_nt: TGTGCCAGCAGCTTAGGTCCCGACAGGGTCTATGGCTACACCTTC
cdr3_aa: CASSLGPDRVYGYTF

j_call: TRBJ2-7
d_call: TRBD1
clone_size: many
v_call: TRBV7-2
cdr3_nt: TGTGCCAGCAGCCGAAAGGCCGGGACAGGGGATTACGAGCAGTACTTC
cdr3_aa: CASSRKAGTGDYEQYF

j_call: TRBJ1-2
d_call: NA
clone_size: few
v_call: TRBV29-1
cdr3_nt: TGCAGCGTTGGAGGACCATCCTATGGCTACACCTTC
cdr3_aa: CSVGGPSYGYTF

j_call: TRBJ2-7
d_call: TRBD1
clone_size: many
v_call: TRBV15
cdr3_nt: TGTGCCACCAGCCAGCGCTATCGGACAGGAATGAGCTCCTACGAGCAGTACTTC
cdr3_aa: CATSQRYRTGMSSYEQYF

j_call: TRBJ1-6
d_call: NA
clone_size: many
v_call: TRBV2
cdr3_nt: TGTGCCAGCAGTGAATTATCCCAGGGCGGGGATATCGGTTCACCCCTCCACTTT
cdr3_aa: CASSELSQGGDIGSPLHF

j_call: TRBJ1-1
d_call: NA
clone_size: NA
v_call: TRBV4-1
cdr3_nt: TGCGCCAGCAGCCAAGTAAACAGGGATCGGATAGCTTTCTTT
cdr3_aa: CASSQVNRDRIAFF

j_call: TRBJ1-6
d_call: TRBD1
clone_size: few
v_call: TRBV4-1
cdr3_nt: TGCGCCAGCAGCCAAGATAGGGGGACAGATGATAATTCACCCCTCCACTTT
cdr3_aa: CASSQDRGTDDNSPLHF

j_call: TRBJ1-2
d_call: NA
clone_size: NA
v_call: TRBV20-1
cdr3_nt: TGCAGTGCCCTGGACGACCCTGGGGGCGGCTACACCTTC
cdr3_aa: CSALDDPGGGYTF

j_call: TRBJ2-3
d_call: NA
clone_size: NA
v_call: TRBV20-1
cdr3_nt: TGCAGTGCTAGAGTGCTAGCTGATACGCAGTATTTT
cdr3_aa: CSARVLADTQYF

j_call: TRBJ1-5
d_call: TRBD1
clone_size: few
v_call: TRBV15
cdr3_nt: TGTGCCACCAGCAGAGAATACAGGGGATCGAGCAATCAGCCCCAGCATTTT
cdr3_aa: CATSREYRGSSNQPQHF

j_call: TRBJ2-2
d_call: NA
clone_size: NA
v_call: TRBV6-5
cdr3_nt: TGTGCCAGCATGGTAGAGAGGAGCACCGGGGAGCTGTTTTTT
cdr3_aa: CASMVERSTGELFF

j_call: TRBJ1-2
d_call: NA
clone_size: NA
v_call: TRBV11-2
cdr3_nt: TGTGCCAGCAGCTGGCCAGGGGTGGGGGGCTACACCTTC
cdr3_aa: CASSWPGVGGYTF

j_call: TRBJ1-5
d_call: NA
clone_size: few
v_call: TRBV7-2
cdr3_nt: TGTGCCAGCAGCTTAGGACGGACGTCGGATAGCAATCAGCCCCAGCATTTT
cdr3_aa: CASSLGRTSDSNQPQHF

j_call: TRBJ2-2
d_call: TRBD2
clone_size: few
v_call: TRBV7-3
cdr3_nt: TGTGCCAGCAGCTCAGGTCTAGCGGGAGCGGGGGGAACCGGGGAGCTGTTTTTT
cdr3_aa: CASSSGLAGAGGTGELFF

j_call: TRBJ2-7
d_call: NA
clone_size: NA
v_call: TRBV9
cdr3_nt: TGTGCCAGCAGCTCAATGCACCTAATCAGGCCCTACGAGCAGTACTTC
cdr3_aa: CASSSMHLIRPYEQYF

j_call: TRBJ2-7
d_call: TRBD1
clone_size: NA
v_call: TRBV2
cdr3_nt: TGTGCCAGCAGTCTAGAGCCGGGACAGAGGTTCTACGAGCAGTACTTC
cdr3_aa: CASSLEPGQRFYEQYF

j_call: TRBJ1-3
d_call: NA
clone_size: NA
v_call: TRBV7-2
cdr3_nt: TGTGCCAGCAGTATTCAGCCGGCGAGCACCATATATTTT
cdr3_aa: CASSIQPASTIYF